This section outlines one TCR beta chain sequence together with its context. The antigen is not known. Using a J-beta primer mix together with a sample-barcoded 5' primer, a second PCR was run for about 6 to 12 cycles. TCRdb recomputed calls from the 5' RACE reads with MiXCR, one row per CDR3 protein. Seen here are about 970,000 distinct CDR3 sequences, roughly 50% observed once, and the top ten hold about a fifth. This entry belongs to a study of blood T cells in healthy people across ages. Notes on the study in general: More naive CD4+ cells and higher diversity marked long-lived donors relative to aged donors.

Samples each yielded at least 5.5 micrograms of total RNA. The V gene lost 0 bases and the J gene lost 0 bases, with 15 bases spanning the gap. The CDR3 spans 16 residues. Germline-derived CDR1 and CDR2 are DFQATT and SNEGSKA (reference sequence). This sequence was found in a woman aged 60 to 75 in good health. Sequenced: blood. The chain combines TRBV20-1 with TRBJ2-7, with D perhaps TRBD1 or TRBD2 (5 bases each). The CDR3 region is CSARDLPGPSSYEQYF. For the CDR3, the DNA is TGCAGTGCTAGAGATCTCCCGGGACCTAGCTCCTACGAGCAGTACTTC.